At least ten counts were recorded for the clone carrying this T cell receptor (beta chain). What it recognizes is unknown. Every patient underwent thyroid surgery untreated. The sample comes from a study of metastatic and nonmetastatic thyroid tumors. Study summary: Malignant and benign thyroid patients had repertoires compared in peripheral blood and tumor or nodule tissue. Study conclusions and caveats: When malignant thyroid tumors were compared with benign nodules, TCR beta diversity was reportedly significantly higher in the malignant tumors. This held in both blood and tumor samples.

Methods used by the authors: Variation in CDR3 across clinicopathological groups served as the basis for constructing a distant-metastasis classifier in papillary thyroid cancer. Using MiXCR, TCRdb reanalyzed the PCR reads. The V and J calls shown here were made by TCRdb, not taken from the authors' results. The data hold roughly 32,000 clones, with 6% to 9.5% observed a single time. The clonotype originates from a female donor with papillary thyroid cancer or a benign thyroid nodule (not recorded which). Some clones in this sample may be carry-over from other donors' samples. The sample comprised blood.

CDR3 region: CASSPAPGQLIEQYF. The CDR3 DNA reads TGTGCCAGCTCACCAGCCCCGGGGCAACTAATCGAGCAGTACTTC. This chain links TRBV18 with TRBJ2-7, with D perhaps matching TRBD1 or TRBD2 (5 bases each). The germline CDR1 and CDR2 sequences are KGHSH and LQKENI. The germline V and J ends were trimmed by 2 bases and 6 bases, with 17 bases remaining between them. CDR3 length: 15 residues.